The next 8 T cell receptor beta chains were all read from a single sample in a study of cytomegalovirus exposure and HLA in healthy donors. The PCR contained 60 Vbeta and 13 Jbeta primers. Using immunoSEQ multiplex PCR, the repertoire was profiled, and TCRdb retains in-frame clones only, with some absent. The sample yields 200,000 to 250,000 clones, of which the top ten take up 0.95% to 1.3%. Sequencing input: PBMCs. The receptors here all came from a girl between 2 and 10 years old in good health and CMV-seropositive.

The chain employs TRBV11-2 and TRBJ1-1, with D tentatively TRBD1 (5 bases). The CDR3 sequence is 14 residues long. V dropped 5 bases and J dropped 3 bases, with 13 bases sitting between them. CDR1 is SGHAT and CDR2 is FQNNGV in the germline V gene. The CDR3 DNA reads TGTGCCAGCAGCCTAGCGGGGGGGGACACTGAAGCTTTCTTT. Its translation: CASSLAGGDTEAFF.

The CDR3 nucleotides are TGCAGCGTCAACCTGGGAGGCGGCAATCAGCCCCAGCATTTT. Translating it yields CSVNLGGGNQPQHF. This chain joins TRBV29-1 and TRBJ1-5; no clear D. The CDR3 runs to 14 residues. The germline CDR1 and CDR2 sequences are SQVTM and ANQGSEA. V dropped 6 bases and J dropped 2 bases, with 14 bases sitting between them.

This rearrangement joins TRBV5-1 to TRBJ1-1, with D possibly being TRBD1 (5 bases). CDR3 length: 14 amino acids. The V gene lost 4 bases and the J gene lost 5 bases, with 15 bases spanning the gap. Germline CDR1 and CDR2: SGHRS and YFSETQ. The CDR3 spells CASSPGVGGTEAFF. The CDR3 DNA is TGCGCCAGCAGCCCCGGGGTGGGGGGGACTGAAGCTTTCTTT.

J is TRBJ1-5 and V is TRBV18; 9 bases map to TRBD1. Trimming at V came to 2 bases and at J to 4 bases, leaving 12 bases not matched to a gene. The CDR3 extends over 18 amino acids. Germline CDR1 reads KGHSH; CDR2 reads LQKENI. The CDR3 nucleotides read TGTGCCAGCTCACCATCCGAGACAGGGGGTGAAGGGAATCAGCCCCAGCATTTT. Encoded protein: CASSPSETGGEGNQPQHF.

The V and J genes are TRBV19 and TRBJ1-5; weak D call: TRBD1 (5 bases). Trimming took 4 bases from V and 1 from J, leaving 11 bases between them. Germline V gene data show CDR1 as LNHDA and CDR2 as SQIVND (reference sequence). The CDR3 spans 15 residues. This chain's CDR3 is CASSRTSESNQPQHF. The CDR3 DNA follows: TGTGCCAGTAGTAGGACATCGGAAAGCAATCAGCCCCAGCATTTT.

The V and J genes are TRBV28 and TRBJ1-1; a possible D gene is TRBD1 (5 bases). V lost 7 bases, J lost 0 bases, and 18 bases lay in between. The germline V gene has CDR1 MDHEN and CDR2 SYDVKM. The CDR3 is 16 residues long. CDR3 bases: TGTGCCAGCACGGGCGGGGCACTACTCATGAACACTGAAGCTTTCTTT. It encodes CASTGGALLMNTEAFF. Full variable domain (rest looked up from reference TRBV28 and TRBJ1-1): DVKVTQSSRYLVKRTGEKVFLECVQDMDHENMFWYRQDPGLGLRLIYFSYDVKMKEKGDIPEGYSVSREKKERFSLILESASTNQTSMYLCASTGGALLMNTEAFFGQGTRLTVV.

The chain carries TRBV6-1 and TRBJ2-3; perhaps TRBD2 as D (7 bases). V was clipped by 8 bases and J by 4 bases, with 16 bases between them. The CDR3 is 14 amino acids. Per the germline V gene, CDR1 is MNHNS and CDR2 is SASEGT. CDR3 region: CASREGGGADTQYF. CDR3 bases: TGTGCCAGCCGAGAGGGAGGGGGGGCAGATACGCAGTATTTT.

The V gene is TRBV28, the J gene TRBJ1-4, with 8 bases aligning to TRBD1. Germline values: CDR1 MDHEN, CDR2 SYDVKM. The CDR3 loop spans 13 amino acids. Trimming removed 4 bases from V and 11 bases from J; junction bases left unmatched: 6. The CDR3 region is CASSWAGGVKLFF. The CDR3, as DNA: TGTGCCAGCAGTTGGGCAGGGGGCGTGAAACTGTTTTTT.